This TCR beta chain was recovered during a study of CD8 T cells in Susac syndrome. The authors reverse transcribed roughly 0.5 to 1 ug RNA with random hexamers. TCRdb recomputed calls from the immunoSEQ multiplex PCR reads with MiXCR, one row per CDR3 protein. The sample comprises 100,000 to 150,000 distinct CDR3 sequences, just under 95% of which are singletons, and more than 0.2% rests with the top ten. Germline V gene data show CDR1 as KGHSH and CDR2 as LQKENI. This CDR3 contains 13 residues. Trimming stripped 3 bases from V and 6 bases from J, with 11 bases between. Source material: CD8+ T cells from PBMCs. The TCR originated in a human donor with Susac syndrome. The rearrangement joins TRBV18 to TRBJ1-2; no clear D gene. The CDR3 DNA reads TGTGCCAGCTCACCCCCGGGCTGGAATGGCTACACCTTC. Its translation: CASSPPGWNGYTF.